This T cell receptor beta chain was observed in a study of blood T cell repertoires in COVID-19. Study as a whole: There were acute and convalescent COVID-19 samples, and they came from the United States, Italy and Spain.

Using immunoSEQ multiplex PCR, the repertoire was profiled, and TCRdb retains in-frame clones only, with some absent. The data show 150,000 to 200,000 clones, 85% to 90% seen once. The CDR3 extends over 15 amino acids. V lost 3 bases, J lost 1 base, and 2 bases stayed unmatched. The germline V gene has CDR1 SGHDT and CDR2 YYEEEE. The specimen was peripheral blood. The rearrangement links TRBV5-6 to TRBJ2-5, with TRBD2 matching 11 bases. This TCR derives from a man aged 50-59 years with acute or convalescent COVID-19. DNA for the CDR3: TGTGCCAGCAGCTCGACTAGCGGGATCCAAGAGACCCAGTACTTC. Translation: CASSSTSGIQETQYF.